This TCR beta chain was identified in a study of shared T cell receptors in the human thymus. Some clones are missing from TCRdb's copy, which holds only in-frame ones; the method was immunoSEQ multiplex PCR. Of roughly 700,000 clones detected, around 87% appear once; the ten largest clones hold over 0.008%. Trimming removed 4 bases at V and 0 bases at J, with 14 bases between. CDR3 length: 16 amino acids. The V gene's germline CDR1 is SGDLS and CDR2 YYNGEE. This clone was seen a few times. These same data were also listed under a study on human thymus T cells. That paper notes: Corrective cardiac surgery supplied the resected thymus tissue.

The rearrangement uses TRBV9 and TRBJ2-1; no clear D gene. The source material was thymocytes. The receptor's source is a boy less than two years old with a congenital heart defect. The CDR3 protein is CASSPNPPSSYNEQFF. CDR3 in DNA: TGTGCCAGCAGCCCCAACCCCCCCAGCTCCTACAATGAGCAGTTCTTC.